The T cell receptor (beta chain) described here comes from a study of control samples from healthy donors and cancer patients. Germline V gene data show CDR1 as MDHEN and CDR2 as SYDVKM. The ends lost 3 bases at V and 3 bases at J; junction bases unmatched: 6. The CDR3 sequence is 15 residues long. Measured with immunoSEQ multiplex PCR; TCRdb has only the in-frame clones, and not every one. The sample has roughly 100,000 clones; 80% to 95% are singletons. This TCR was sampled from a woman between 25 and 40 years old in good health. The V call is TRBV28, the J call TRBJ1-2, with 8 bases lining up with TRBD1. Sequencing was carried out using blood. The CDR3, as DNA: TGTGCCAGCAGTTTTGGACAGGGAAGGGACTATGGCTACACCTTC. Translation gives CASSFGQGRDYGYTF.